The 22 T cell receptor beta chains reported below all come from one sample, sequenced in a study of T-cell memory formation after mild COVID-19. TCRdb re-derived calls from the 5' RACE reads in MiXCR, one entry per CDR3 protein. The table has around 310,000 distinct CDR3 sequences, about 13% seen once. Sequencing was done on a sample of PBMCs or a T cell subset sorted from them (not recorded which). All receptors derive from a man aged 18 to 29 who had mild COVID-19 (a few samples of this study predate the infection). Cell type and time point are not known.

This clonotype was detected only a few times. The germline gene is not matched at one end of the junction; a read error may be the cause. V and J are TRBV13 and TRBJ2-7; tentatively, D is TRBD2 (6 bases). CDR1 is PRHDT, CDR2 FYEKMQ, per germline (reference sequence). The CDR3 is 14 amino acids. The CDR3 is CASSIGRGTYEQYF. The DNA for the CDR3 is TGTGCCAGCAGCATAGGACGGGGGACCTACGAGCAGTACTTC.

This clonotype turned up a few times. Here the CDR3 reads CASSTDSSYEQYF. Here the CDR3 DNA reads TGTGCCAGTAGTACAGACAGCTCCTACGAGCAGTACTTC. The chain is built from TRBV19 and TRBJ2-7, with D perhaps matching TRBD1 (5 bases). V was shortened by 4 bases and J by 0 bases, with 7 bases between the two germline ends. CDR1 LNHDA and CDR2 SQIVND come from the germline V gene (reference sequence). The CDR3 runs to 13 residues.

This clonotype appeared a few times. The V call is TRBV30, the J call TRBJ1-1; possibly TRBD1 for D (5 bases). V was shortened by 2 bases and J by 4 bases, with 8 bases between the two germline ends. Germline V gene data show CDR1 as GTSNPN and CDR2 as SVGIG (reference sequence). This CDR3 region has 12 residues. CDR3 protein: CAWSLGGTEAFF. In nucleotides, the CDR3 is TGTGCCTGGAGTCTGGGGGGCACTGAAGCTTTCTTT.

This clonotype has a count of ten or more. This chain joins TRBV11-3 and TRBJ2-1; TRBD2 matches 10 bases. The CDR3 totals 15 residues. V was pared by 0 bases and J by 10 bases, with 6 bases of the junction left unmatched. The germline V gene encodes CDR1 SGHNT and CDR2 YENEEA. CDR3 region: CASSLDPVTSGEQFF. CDR3 in DNA: TGTGCCAGCAGCTTAGACCCGGTGACTAGCGGGGAGCAGTTCTTC.

The chain combines TRBV7-9 with TRBJ2-5, with 7 nucleotides matching TRBD1. CDR1 is SEHNR, CDR2 FQNEAQ, per germline (reference sequence). The CDR3 consists of 15 residues. V trimming: 5 bases; J trimming: 1 base; junction bases outside the gene matches: 7. The chain's CDR3 is CASSQGQRIQETQYF. The CDR3 DNA reads TGTGCCAGCAGCCAGGGACAGCGAATCCAAGAGACCCAGTACTTC. Looking up the rest from reference TRBV7-9 and TRBJ2-5 gives the full variable domain: DTGVSQNPRHKITKRGQNVTFRCDPISEHNRLYWYRQTLGQGPEFLTYFQNEAQLEKSRLLSDRFSAERPKGSFSTLEIQRTEQGDSAMYLCASSQGQRIQETQYFGPGTRLLVL.

This clonotype was counted between two and nine times. The rearrangement joins TRBV7-2 to TRBJ2-6; 7 bases match TRBD1. V trimming: 4 bases; J trimming: 0 bases; junction bases outside the gene matches: 12. The CDR3 runs 19 residues. CDR1 and CDR2 (germline): SGHTA, FQGNSA. The CDR3 here is CASSYNPGQLLSGANVLTF. Written as DNA, the CDR3 is TGTGCCAGCAGCTATAATCCGGGACAGCTTCTCTCTGGGGCCAACGTCCTGACTTTC.

This clonotype appeared a few times. This rearrangement joins TRBV6-2 or TRBV6-3 to TRBJ2-3, with D possibly matching TRBD2 (6 bases). Trimming pared 5 bases from V and 0 bases from J, leaving 15 bases between. This CDR3 contains 16 residues. Per the germline V gene, CDR1 is MNHEY and CDR2 is SVGEGT. The CDR3, as DNA: TGTGCCAGCAGTCCCAGGAGGGGCGCGAGCACAGATACGCAGTATTTT. Encoded protein: CASSPRRGASTDTQYF.

This clonotype showed up many times. The chain combines TRBV12-3 or TRBV12-4 with TRBJ2-5; D is unclear. V was clipped by 6 bases and J by 5 bases, with 13 bases between them. The CDR3 length is 13 residues. DNA of the CDR3: TGTGCCAGCAGCTCAGGATTCTGGGAGACCCAGTACTTC. Translated, it gives CASSSGFWETQYF.

The CDR3 here is CASSHGERGTDTQYF. The CDR3 DNA reads TGTGCCAGCAGCCATGGGGAGCGTGGCACAGATACGCAGTATTTT. The V call is TRBV6-6, the J call TRBJ2-3; weak D call: TRBD2 (5 bases). Germline V gene data show CDR1 as MNHNY and CDR2 as SVGAGI (reference sequence). CDR3 length: 15 amino acids. The V end lost 6 bases, the J end lost 1 base, and 14 bases lay between the germline ends.

This clonotype was detected only a few times. V and J are TRBV25-1 and TRBJ2-6; no definite D call. CDR1 and CDR2 from the germline V gene are MGHDK and SYGVNS. The CDR3 has 18 amino acids. V shed 4 bases and J shed 0 bases, with 16 bases lying between them. The CDR3 region has the DNA TGTGCCAGCAGTGTAAATCTGGGCCGCGGCTCTGGGGCCAACGTCCTGACTTTC. Translated: CASSVNLGRGSGANVLTF.

This clonotype was counted a few times. The V call is TRBV10-2, the J call TRBJ1-1; D is undetermined. Germline assignment: CDR1 WSHSY and CDR2 SAAADI. The V end lost 6 bases, the J end lost 4 bases, and 9 bases lay between the germline ends. The CDR3 length is 12 residues. The CDR3 region is CASRTPGTEAFF. CDR3 in DNA: TGCGCCAGCAGGACACCGGGCACTGAAGCTTTCTTT.

With regard to this clonotype: Possible read error: a much larger clone is one base away. The chain recombines TRBV20-1 with TRBJ2-1; 7 bases agree with TRBD1. This CDR3 region has 13 residues. Germline values: CDR1 DFQATT, CDR2 SNEGSKA (reference sequence). Unmatched junction bases numbered 12, after V lost 8 bases and J lost 8 bases. CDR3 nucleotides: TGCAGTTCGCCTGACAGGGTAGGCTATGAGCAGTTCTTC. It specifies CSSPDRVGYEQFF.

In this sample, this clonotype turned up a few times. The V call is TRBV7-9, the J call TRBJ1-2; 9 nucleotides align to TRBD1. Trimming removed 3 bases from V and 3 bases from J; junction bases left unmatched: 8. Germline lookup yields CDR1 SEHNR and CDR2 FQNEAQ (reference sequence). The CDR3 loop spans 16 amino acids. CDR3 sequence reads: CASSFRRQGVDYGYTF. The CDR3 DNA reads as TGTGCCAGCAGCTTCCGACGACAGGGGGTGGACTATGGCTACACCTTC.

This clonotype was detected ten times or more. This chain uses TRBV28 with TRBJ2-3; 10 nucleotides agree with TRBD1. The CDR3 totals 16 residues. V was pared by 6 bases and J by 4 bases, with 10 bases of the junction left unmatched. Per the germline V gene, CDR1 is MDHEN and CDR2 is SYDVKM. CDR3 sequence reads: CASSQGGTGAPDTQYF. CDR3 sequence (DNA): TGTGCCAGCAGCCAAGGAGGGACAGGGGCCCCAGATACGCAGTATTTT.

The rearrangement links TRBV4-3 to TRBJ2-3, with 12 bases fitting TRBD1. Germline CDR1 is LGHNA and CDR2 is YSLEER. V dropped 3 bases and J dropped 9; count of bases not matched to a gene: 10. The CDR3 is 16 amino acids. CDR3 sequence: CASSHLGQGASSTQYF. Here the CDR3 DNA reads TGCGCCAGCAGCCACCTGGGACAGGGGGCATCAAGCACGCAGTATTTT.

DNA for the CDR3: TGTGCCACCAGCAGAGTACGGGGAATGGGCTCACCCCTCCACTTT. Translated, it gives CATSRVRGMGSPLHF. This sequence joins TRBV15 and TRBJ1-6; D gene ambiguous. The CDR3 length is 15 residues. Trimming left V 1 base short and J 10 bases short, with 14 bases between. Germline V gene data show CDR1 as LNHNV and CDR2 as YYDKDF (reference sequence).

The V and J genes are TRBV12-2 and TRBJ2-6; the D segment call TRBD1 is taken from the table without a DNA check. TRBV12-2 is recorded as a pseudogene. The CDR3 is 17 amino acids. CDR3 loop: CASRPRGIGSGANVLTF. The CDR3 DNA is TGTGCAAGTCGGCCTAGGGGCATCGGGTCTGGGGCCAACGTCCTGACTTTC.

The rearrangement uses TRBV3-1 and TRBJ1-2, with a possible D match to TRBD1 (5 bases). The CDR3 contains 14 residues. CDR1 is LGHDT and CDR2 is YNNKEL in the germline V gene (reference sequence). The V and J ends lost 0 bases and 3 bases respectively, with 8 bases between them. In nucleotides, the CDR3 is TGTGCCAGCAGCCAAGAAGGCAGGGACTATGGCTACACCTTC. This translates into CASSQEGRDYGYTF.

This clonotype appeared many times. This chain's CDR3 is CASSSTGRSDEQYF. The DNA of the CDR3 is TGCGCCAGCAGCTCTACAGGGAGGTCGGACGAGCAGTACTTC. The chain carries TRBV5-1 and TRBJ2-7; D may match TRBD1 or TRBD2 (6 bases each). Trimming pared 3 bases from V and 5 bases from J, leaving 15 bases between. Germline V gene sequence: CDR1 SGHRS, CDR2 YFSETQ. The CDR3 runs 14 residues. Full variable domain (outside the CDR3, taken from reference TRBV5-1 and TRBJ2-7): KAGVTQTPRYLIKTRGQQVTLSCSPISGHRSVSWYQQTPGQGLQFLFEYFSETQRNKGNFPGRFSGRQFSNSRSEMNVSTLELGDSALYLCASSSTGRSDEQYFGPGTRLTVT.

The table lists this clonotype with many counts. This chain uses TRBV29-1 with TRBJ1-1; D remains ambiguous. Germline CDR1 SQVTM, CDR2 ANQGSEA. The CDR3 is 11 amino acids. Trimming removed 7 bases at V and 1 base at J, with 7 bases between. The chain's CDR3 is CSAGSNTEAFF. DNA for the CDR3: TGCAGCGCCGGCTCGAACACTGAAGCTTTCTTT.

The rearrangement links TRBV6-5 to TRBJ2-7; possible D gene TRBD1, 5 bases. The germline gives CDR1 MNHEY, CDR2 SVGAGI. The CDR3 spans 14 residues. The V and J ends lost 7 bases and 0 bases respectively, with 13 bases between them. CDR3 sequence reads: CASTSKGRSYEQYF. DNA of the CDR3: TGTGCCAGCACCTCAAAGGGGCGCTCCTACGAGCAGTACTTC.

In this sample, this clonotype turned up once. The chain carries TRBV2 and TRBJ1-2; 7 bases are a match to TRBD1. Trimming removed 6 bases from V and 2 bases from J; junction bases left unmatched: 3. Germline CDR1 and CDR2: SNHLY and FYNNEI. CDR3 length: 13 residues. In nucleotides, the CDR3 is TGTGCCAGCAGAGACAGGGCCAACTATGGCTACACCTTC. Translated: CASRDRANYGYTF.